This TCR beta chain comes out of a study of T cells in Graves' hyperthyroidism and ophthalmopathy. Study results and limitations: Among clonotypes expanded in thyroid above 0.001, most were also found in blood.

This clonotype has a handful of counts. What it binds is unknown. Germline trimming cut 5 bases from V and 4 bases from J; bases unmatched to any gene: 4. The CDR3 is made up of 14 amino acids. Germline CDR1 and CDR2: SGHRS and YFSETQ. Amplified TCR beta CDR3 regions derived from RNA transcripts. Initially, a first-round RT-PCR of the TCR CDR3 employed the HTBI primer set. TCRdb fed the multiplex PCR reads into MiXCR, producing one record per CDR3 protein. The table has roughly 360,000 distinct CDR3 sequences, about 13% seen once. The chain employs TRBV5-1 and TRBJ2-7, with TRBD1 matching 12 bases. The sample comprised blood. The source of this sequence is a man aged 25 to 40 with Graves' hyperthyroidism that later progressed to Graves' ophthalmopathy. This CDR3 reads CASSRDRGPYEQYF. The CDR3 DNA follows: TGCGCCAGCAGTCGGGACAGGGGGCCTTACGAGCAGTACTTC.